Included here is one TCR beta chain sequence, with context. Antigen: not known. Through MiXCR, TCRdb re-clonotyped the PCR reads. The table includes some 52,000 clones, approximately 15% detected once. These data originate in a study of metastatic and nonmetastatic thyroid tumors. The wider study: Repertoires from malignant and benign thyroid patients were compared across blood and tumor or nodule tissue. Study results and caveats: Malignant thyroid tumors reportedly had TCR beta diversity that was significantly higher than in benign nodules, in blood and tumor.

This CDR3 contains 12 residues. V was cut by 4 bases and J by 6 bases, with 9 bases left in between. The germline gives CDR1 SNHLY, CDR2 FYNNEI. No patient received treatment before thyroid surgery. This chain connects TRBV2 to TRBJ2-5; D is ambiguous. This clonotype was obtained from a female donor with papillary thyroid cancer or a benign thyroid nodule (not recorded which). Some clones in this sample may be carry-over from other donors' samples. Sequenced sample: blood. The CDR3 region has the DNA TGTGCCAGCAGTGCAGACGTCAAGACCCAGTACTTC. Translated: CASSADVKTQYF.